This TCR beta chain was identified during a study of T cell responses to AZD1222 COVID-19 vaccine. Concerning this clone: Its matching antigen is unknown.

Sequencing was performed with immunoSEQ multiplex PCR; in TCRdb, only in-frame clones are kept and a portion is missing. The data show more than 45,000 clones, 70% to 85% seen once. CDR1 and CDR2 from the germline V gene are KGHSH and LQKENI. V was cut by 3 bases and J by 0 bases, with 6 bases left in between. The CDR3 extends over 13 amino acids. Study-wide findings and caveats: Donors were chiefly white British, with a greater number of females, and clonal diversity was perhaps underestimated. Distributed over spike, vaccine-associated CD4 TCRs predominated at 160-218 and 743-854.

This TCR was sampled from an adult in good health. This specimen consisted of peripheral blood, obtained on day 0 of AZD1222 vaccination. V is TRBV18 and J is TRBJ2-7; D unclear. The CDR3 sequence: CASSPSDSYEQYF. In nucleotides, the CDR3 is TGTGCCAGCTCACCCTCGGACTCCTACGAGCAGTACTTC.